This record looks at one TCR beta chain sequence and its context. V shed 4 bases, J shed 8 bases, and the junction held 4 bases outside the gene matches. This CDR3 spans 12 amino acids. Germline CDR1 and CDR2: SNHLY and FYNNEI. Per the study methods: How many nucleated cells were present was estimated from reference gene primer amplification. Libraries were prepared by immunoSEQ multiplex PCR; TCRdb keeps only in-frame clonotypes and omits some of them. Clone size and the V and J calls come from that table; the DNA yielded D and trimming. The sample has under 200,000 clones, roughly 80% seen once. This entry is derived from a study of blood T cell repertoires in COVID-19. Seattle-derived patients entered the study during active infection and were followed longitudinally.

J is TRBJ1-2 and V is TRBV2; 7 bases match TRBD1. Material: peripheral blood. The source is a man aged 60-69 years with COVID-19, enrolled during active disease. CDR3 nucleotide sequence: TGTGCCAGCAGTGCACAGGGGCGGGGCTACACCTTC. Translation: CASSAQGRGYTF.